A selection of T cell receptor beta chains follows, all from one sample in a study of blood T cell repertoires in COVID-19. Repertoires were generated with immunoSEQ multiplex PCR, while TCRdb's copy carries only in-frame clones and drops some. The sample lists 230,000 or so clones; around 80% were seen once. Sequencing used peripheral blood. These receptors were taken from a middle-aged woman who had recovered from COVID-19. Both conserved end residues are trimmed from each CDR3. Each record gives: J gene, V gene, D gene, CDR3 protein. A D gene is named only where the DNA matches it firmly.

J gene: TRBJ1-2; V gene: TRBV30; D gene: NA; CDR3 protein: AWSVGGYGYT
J gene: TRBJ1-1; V gene: TRBV7-9; D gene: TRBD1; CDR3 protein: ASDRGGVVNTEAF
J gene: TRBJ2-5; V gene: TRBV2; D gene: NA; CDR3 protein: ASSEGQGETQY
J gene: TRBJ2-1; V gene: TRBV28; D gene: NA; CDR3 protein: ASSLGASNNEQF
J gene: TRBJ2-1; V gene: TRBV2; D gene: TRBD2; CDR3 protein: ASRAGGKTNEQF
J gene: TRBJ1-3; V gene: TRBV6-5; D gene: NA; CDR3 protein: ASGDTLPPIY
J gene: TRBJ2-1; V gene: TRBV5-1; D gene: TRBD1; CDR3 protein: ASSIDRDNEQF
J gene: TRBJ2-1; V gene: TRBV28; D gene: TRBD1; CDR3 protein: ASILEGAINEQF
J gene: TRBJ2-1; V gene: TRBV7-9; D gene: NA; CDR3 protein: ASSLGASPNEQF
J gene: TRBJ2-3; V gene: TRBV5-6; D gene: NA; CDR3 protein: ASSLERDTQY
J gene: TRBJ1-1; V gene: TRBV5-1; D gene: NA; CDR3 protein: ASSYGNRATAEAF
J gene: TRBJ1-2; V gene: TRBV6-1; D gene: NA; CDR3 protein: ASSDRGHGYT
J gene: TRBJ2-3; V gene: TRBV4-3; D gene: NA; CDR3 protein: ASSQDRVQGPPTDTQY
J gene: TRBJ2-7; V gene: TRBV13; D gene: NA; CDR3 protein: ASSLPGVHEQY
J gene: TRBJ2-7; V gene: TRBV15; D gene: NA; CDR3 protein: ATSSTGKNSYEQY
J gene: TRBJ2-7; V gene: TRBV6-4; D gene: TRBD2; CDR3 protein: ASQRGTLYEQY
J gene: TRBJ2-1; V gene: TRBV19; D gene: NA; CDR3 protein: ASSIIEVTGKNNEQF
J gene: TRBJ1-2; V gene: TRBV6-5; D gene: NA; CDR3 protein: ASSPRGGGYT
J gene: TRBJ2-7; V gene: TRBV5-1; D gene: TRBD1; CDR3 protein: ASRGTGYEQY
J gene: TRBJ1-5; V gene: TRBV2; D gene: NA; CDR3 protein: ASSVSPDQPQH
J gene: TRBJ2-1; V gene: TRBV19; D gene: NA; CDR3 protein: ASSISPGEQF
J gene: TRBJ1-2; V gene: TRBV6-5; D gene: NA; CDR3 protein: ASVRGDYGYT
J gene: TRBJ2-7; V gene: TRBV7-9; D gene: TRBD1; CDR3 protein: ASSSKALVGTGYEQY
J gene: TRBJ1-4; V gene: TRBV4-3; D gene: NA; CDR3 protein: ASSQTGVEKLF
J gene: TRBJ2-2; V gene: TRBV7-9; D gene: TRBD1; CDR3 protein: ASTVTGATGELF
J gene: TRBJ1-3; V gene: TRBV7-2; D gene: TRBD1; CDR3 protein: ASSFNHRTGGNTIY
J gene: TRBJ2-7; V gene: TRBV5-1; D gene: NA; CDR3 protein: ASSLEPHYEQY
J gene: TRBJ1-1; V gene: TRBV7-9; D gene: NA; CDR3 protein: ASSQQGISGEAF
J gene: TRBJ1-4; V gene: TRBV19; D gene: NA; CDR3 protein: ASTLRGQLNEKLF
J gene: TRBJ2-6; V gene: TRBV9; D gene: NA; CDR3 protein: ASSVRSTDSGANVLT
J gene: TRBJ1-5; V gene: TRBV10-3; D gene: TRBD1; CDR3 protein: AISADRGTDQPQH
J gene: TRBJ1-1; V gene: TRBV18; D gene: TRBD1; CDR3 protein: ASSQQGMRLGVGTEAF
J gene: TRBJ1-1; V gene: TRBV11-2; D gene: NA; CDR3 protein: ASRPQGLNTEAF
J gene: TRBJ2-1; V gene: TRBV21-1; D gene: NA; CDR3 protein: ASSKTRPAGVYNEQF
J gene: TRBJ2-7; V gene: TRBV3-1/TRBV3-2; D gene: TRBD1; CDR3 protein: ASSQDPQGSSYEQY
J gene: TRBJ1-1; V gene: TRBV5-4; D gene: NA; CDR3 protein: ASSLDLLGQGGTEAF
J gene: TRBJ2-6; V gene: TRBV10-3; D gene: NA; CDR3 protein: AISESAPEGANVLT
J gene: TRBJ2-3; V gene: TRBV7-2; D gene: NA; CDR3 protein: ASSPTTDTQY
J gene: TRBJ1-6; V gene: TRBV7-2; D gene: TRBD1; CDR3 protein: ASSYTGQVALH
J gene: TRBJ2-5; V gene: TRBV7-9; D gene: NA; CDR3 protein: ASSTLTGFAGETQY
J gene: TRBJ1-2; V gene: TRBV11-2; D gene: NA; CDR3 protein: ASSLQGPYGYT
J gene: TRBJ2-7; V gene: TRBV9; D gene: NA; CDR3 protein: ASSAAGSEQY
J gene: TRBJ2-1; V gene: TRBV4-2; D gene: TRBD2; CDR3 protein: ASSPGGLANEQF
J gene: TRBJ2-3; V gene: TRBV27; D gene: NA; CDR3 protein: ASSASDTQY
J gene: TRBJ2-2; V gene: TRBV5-6; D gene: TRBD1; CDR3 protein: ASSRPGTGIPTGELF
J gene: TRBJ1-1; V gene: TRBV18; D gene: NA; CDR3 protein: ASSGQLNTEAF
J gene: TRBJ1-5; V gene: TRBV2; D gene: NA; CDR3 protein: ASSVSGLNQPQH
J gene: TRBJ1-5; V gene: TRBV19; D gene: TRBD1; CDR3 protein: ASSKGQGYQPQH
J gene: TRBJ1-1; V gene: TRBV27; D gene: TRBD1; CDR3 protein: ASSSGQLLNTEAF
J gene: TRBJ1-2; V gene: TRBV9; D gene: NA; CDR3 protein: ASSVGGGGYGYT
J gene: TRBJ2-4; V gene: TRBV7-2; D gene: NA; CDR3 protein: ASSHPRGITKNIQY
J gene: TRBJ1-1; V gene: TRBV3-1/TRBV3-2; D gene: NA; CDR3 protein: ASGQLNTEAF
J gene: TRBJ1-3; V gene: TRBV5-1; D gene: NA; CDR3 protein: ASSWDYRVSGNTIY
J gene: TRBJ1-2; V gene: TRBV29-1; D gene: NA; CDR3 protein: SVEQGRNYGYT
J gene: TRBJ2-1; V gene: TRBV6-5; D gene: NA; CDR3 protein: ASSRTVYNEQF
J gene: TRBJ2-7; V gene: TRBV7-2; D gene: NA; CDR3 protein: ASSLVLSEQY